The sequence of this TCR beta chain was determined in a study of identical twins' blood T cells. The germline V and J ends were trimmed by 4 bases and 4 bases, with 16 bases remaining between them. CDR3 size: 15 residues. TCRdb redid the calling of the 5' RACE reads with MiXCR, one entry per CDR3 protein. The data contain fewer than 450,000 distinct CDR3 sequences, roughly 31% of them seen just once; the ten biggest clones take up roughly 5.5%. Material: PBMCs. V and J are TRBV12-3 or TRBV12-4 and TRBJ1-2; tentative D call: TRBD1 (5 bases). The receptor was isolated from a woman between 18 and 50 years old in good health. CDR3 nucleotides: TGTGCCAGCAGTTCCCTCCTTTATGGGGGCTATGGCTACACCTTC. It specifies CASSSLLYGGYGYTF.